This TCR beta chain stems from a study of T cell responses to AZD1222 COVID-19 vaccine. Notes on the study in general: CD4 TCRs associated with vaccination spanned spike, dominating at 160-218 and 743-854. Donors skewed white British and female; clonal diversity was possibly underestimated.

The germline V gene has CDR1 MDHEN and CDR2 SYDVKM. After removal of 3 bases from V and 12 bases from J, the junction contained 6 bases not matched to a gene. This CDR3 spans 12 amino acids. Comments on this clone: Its antigen remains unidentified.

Here immunoSEQ multiplex PCR was the method, and the copy in TCRdb shows in-frame clones only, minus some. The sample has 130,000 to 150,000 clones; approximately 88% are singletons. The sample here was peripheral blood, taken on day 0 of AZD1222 vaccination. V usage is TRBV28 and J usage is TRBJ2-7, with 9 bases matching TRBD1. The sequence was obtained from an adult in good health. This chain's CDR3 is CASSFVGTGMYF. DNA for the CDR3: TGTGCCAGCAGTTTCGTAGGGACAGGGATGTACTTC.